The 14 T cell receptor beta chains listed next were all sequenced from one sample in a study of patients and donors after allogeneic stem cell transplantation. Each CDR3 protein is one row after TCRdb ran MiXCR on the RT-PCR reads. The sample yields 200,000 to 250,000 distinct CDR3 sequences, around two fifths seen once. The sequenced sample was blood, either unsorted or a sorted T cell fraction (not recorded which). Every receptor here comes from a human donor who was either an allogeneic HSCT recipient or a stem cell or donor lymphocyte infusion donor (not recorded which). It is not recorded whose cells these are; they may come from a transplant donor.

The table lists this clonotype with a few counts. The chain combines TRBV12-3 or TRBV12-4 with TRBJ2-2; perhaps TRBD2 as D (6 bases). Trimming shortened V by 1 base and J by 4 bases, and 7 bases separated the two germline ends. This CDR3 has 14 amino acids. The CDR3 bases are TGTGCCAGCAGTTTAGGTAGCGGCACCGGGGAGCTGTTTTTT. Its translation is CASSLGSGTGELFF.

The chain couples TRBV2 to TRBJ2-2; D may be TRBD1 or TRBD2 (5 bases each). CDR3 length equals 13 residues. Germline CDR1 is SNHLY and CDR2 is FYNNEI. V was clipped by 6 bases and J by 7 bases, with 12 bases between them. The CDR3 nucleotides are TGTGCCAGCAGGGGGCCGGGAATCGGGGAGCTGTTTTTT. This sequence encodes CASRGPGIGELFF.

The J gene is TRBJ1-3, the V gene TRBV4-2, with TRBD1 matching over 7 bases. CDR1 and CDR2 (germline): LGHNA, YNFKEQ. Trimming cost V 1 base and J 0 bases; bases outside gene matches: 3. The CDR3 sequence is 16 residues long. The CDR3 bases are TGTGCCAGCAGCCAAGCGGACAGGAGCTCTGGAAACACCATATATTTT. This translates into CASSQADRSSGNTIYF.

This rearrangement joins TRBV12-3 or TRBV12-4 to TRBJ2-2, with 8 bases that match TRBD2. This CDR3 is built from 18 residues. V dropped 4 bases and J dropped 4; count of bases not matched to a gene: 14. The CDR3 coding sequence is TGTGCCAGCAGTTCGTCGGCGGGGGGCGTTAAGGGCACCGGGGAGCTGTTTTTT. Amino acid sequence: CASSSSAGGVKGTGELFF.

There are a few counts of this clonotype. This chain connects TRBV5-1 to TRBJ2-1; the D gene is possibly TRBD1 (7 bases). V was trimmed by 7 bases and J by 7 bases, leaving 15 bases between them. The germline CDR1 and CDR2 sequences are SGHRS and YFSETQ. This CDR3 region has 13 residues. The CDR3 nucleotides are TGCGCCAGCCAAAAGACAGGGAGGAATGAGCAGTTCTTC. As protein: CASQKTGRNEQFF.

The sample holds a few counts of this clonotype. V gene TRBV24-1 combines with J gene TRBJ2-5; D unresolved. V was clipped by 1 base and J by 5 bases, with 10 bases between them. From germline, CDR1 is KGHDR and CDR2 SFDVKD. CDR3 length: 14 residues. CDR3 coding DNA: TGTGCCACCAGTGATTTAGGGATGGGGGAGACCCAGTACTTC. Translation: CATSDLGMGETQYF.

This clonotype came up a few times. V gene TRBV12-3 or TRBV12-4 combines with J gene TRBJ1-1, with D possibly TRBD1 on 6 matching bases. The CDR3 runs to 14 residues. Trimming left V 7 bases short and J 0 bases short, with 12 bases between. Written as DNA, the CDR3 is TGTGCCAGCACCGCGGGGGCGGTGAACACTGAAGCTTTCTTT. Translation: CASTAGAVNTEAFF.

The chain carries TRBV28 and TRBJ2-5; 8 bases fit TRBD1. V dropped 2 bases and J dropped 4; count of bases not matched to a gene: 3. The CDR3 contains 14 residues. CDR1 MDHEN and CDR2 SYDVKM come from the germline V gene. CDR3 residues: CASSLQGAAETQYF. CDR3 nucleotides: TGTGCCAGCAGTTTACAGGGGGCCGCAGAGACCCAGTACTTC.

This chain links TRBV7-2 with TRBJ2-1; D gene uncertain. CDR1 SGHTA and CDR2 FQGNSA come from the germline V gene. The ends were cut back, 1 base at V and 9 bases at J, with 4 bases in the middle. The CDR3 has 11 residues. CDR3 in amino acids: CASSLVGEQFF. The CDR3 coding sequence is TGTGCCAGCAGCTTAGTTGGTGAGCAGTTCTTC.

The chain carries TRBV28 and TRBJ1-4, with D maybe TRBD1 (6 bases). This CDR3 is built from 14 residues. V lost 3 bases, J lost 8 bases, and 13 bases lay in between. The germline CDR1 and CDR2 sequences are MDHEN and SYDVKM. CDR3 in DNA: TGTGCCAGCAGTTTCCCCTGGACAGAGGAAAAACTGTTTTTT. Encoded protein: CASSFPWTEEKLFF.

V and J are TRBV6-6 and TRBJ2-3, with a weak D call TRBD2 (5 bases). The CDR3 runs 13 residues. The V gene lost 8 bases and the J gene lost 1 base, with 10 bases spanning the gap. The V gene's germline CDR1 is MNHNY and CDR2 SVGAGI (reference sequence). CDR3: CASGRVGTDTQYF. The CDR3 DNA sequence: TGTGCCAGCGGGAGAGTCGGCACAGATACGCAGTATTTT.

This chain links TRBV18 with TRBJ1-2; TRBD1 might be the D (5 bases). The germline CDR1 and CDR2 sequences are KGHSH and LQKENI. There are 16 residues in the CDR3. The germline V and J ends were trimmed by 6 bases and 3 bases, with 20 bases remaining between them. CDR3 sequence: CASSPSPGLRDYGYTF. The CDR3 DNA sequence: TGTGCCAGCTCGCCGAGTCCAGGGCTGAGGGACTATGGCTACACCTTC.

The chain links TRBV7-2 to TRBJ1-3; possibly TRBD1 for D (5 bases). CDR3 length equals 15 residues. V was pared by 3 bases and J by 3 bases, with 12 bases between. Germline CDR1 reads SGHTA; CDR2 reads FQGNSA. DNA for the CDR3: TGTGCCAGCAGCTTGCGAGGGGTCGGTGGAAACACCATATATTTT. Residues: CASSLRGVGGNTIYF.

The chain has TRBV4-2 and TRBJ2-5; no reliable D call. The V gene lost 1 base and the J gene lost 3 bases, with 6 bases spanning the gap. The CDR3 extends over 13 amino acids. Per the germline V gene, CDR1 is LGHNA and CDR2 is YNFKEQ. In nucleotides, the CDR3 is TGTGCCAGCAGCCAAGTCCTAGAAGAGACCCAGTACTTC. It specifies CASSQVLEETQYF.